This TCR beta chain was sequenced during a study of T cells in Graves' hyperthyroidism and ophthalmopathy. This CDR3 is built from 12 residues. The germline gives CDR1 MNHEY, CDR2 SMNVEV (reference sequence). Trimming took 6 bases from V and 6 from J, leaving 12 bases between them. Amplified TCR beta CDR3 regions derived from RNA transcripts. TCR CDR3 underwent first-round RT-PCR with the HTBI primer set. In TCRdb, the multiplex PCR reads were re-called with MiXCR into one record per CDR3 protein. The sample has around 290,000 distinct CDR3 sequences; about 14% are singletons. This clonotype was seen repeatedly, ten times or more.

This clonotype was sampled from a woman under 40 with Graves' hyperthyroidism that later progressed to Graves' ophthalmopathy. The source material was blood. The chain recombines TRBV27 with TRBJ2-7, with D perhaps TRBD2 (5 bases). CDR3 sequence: CASSERAGEQYF. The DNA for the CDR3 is TGTGCCAGCAGCGAGAGGGCCGGCGAGCAGTACTTC.